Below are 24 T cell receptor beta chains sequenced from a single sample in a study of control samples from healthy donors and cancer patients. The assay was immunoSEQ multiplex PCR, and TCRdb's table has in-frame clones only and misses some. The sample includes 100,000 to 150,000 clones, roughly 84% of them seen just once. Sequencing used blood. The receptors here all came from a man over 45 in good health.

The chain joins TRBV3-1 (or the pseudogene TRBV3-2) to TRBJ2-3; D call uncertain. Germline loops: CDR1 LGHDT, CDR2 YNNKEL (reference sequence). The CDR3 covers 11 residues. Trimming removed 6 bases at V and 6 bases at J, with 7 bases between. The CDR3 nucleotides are TGTGCCAGCAGTCTTGTGGATACGCAGTATTTT. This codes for CASSLVDTQYF.

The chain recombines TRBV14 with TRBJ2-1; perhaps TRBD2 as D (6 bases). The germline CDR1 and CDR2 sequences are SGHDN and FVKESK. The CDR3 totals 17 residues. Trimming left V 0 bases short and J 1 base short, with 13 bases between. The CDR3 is CASSQEGGRKSYNEQFF. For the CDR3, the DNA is TGTGCCAGCAGCCAAGAGGGTGGGAGGAAGTCCTACAATGAGCAGTTCTTC.

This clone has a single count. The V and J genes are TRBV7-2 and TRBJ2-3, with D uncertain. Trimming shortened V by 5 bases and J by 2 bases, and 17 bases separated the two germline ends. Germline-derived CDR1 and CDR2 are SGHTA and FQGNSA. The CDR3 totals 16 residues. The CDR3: CASSPRRLRNTDTQYF. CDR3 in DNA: TGTGCCAGCAGCCCCCGGCGACTCCGAAACACAGATACGCAGTATTTT.

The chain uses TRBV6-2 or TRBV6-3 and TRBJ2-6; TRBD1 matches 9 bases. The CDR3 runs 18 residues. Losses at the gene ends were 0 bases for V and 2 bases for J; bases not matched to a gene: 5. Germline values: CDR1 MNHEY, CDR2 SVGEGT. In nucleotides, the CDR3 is TGTGCCAGCAGTTACTCAGGGACAGGGAGGCCTGGGGCCAACGTCCTGACTTTC. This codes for CASSYSGTGRPGANVLTF.

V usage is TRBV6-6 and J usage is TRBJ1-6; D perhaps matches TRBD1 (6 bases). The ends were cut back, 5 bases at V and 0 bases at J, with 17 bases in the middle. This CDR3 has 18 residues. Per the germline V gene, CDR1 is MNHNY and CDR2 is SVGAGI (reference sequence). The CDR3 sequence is CASSPRHGGSSYNSPLHF. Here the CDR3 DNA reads TGTGCCAGCAGTCCACGACATGGGGGCAGCTCCTATAATTCACCCCTCCACTTT.

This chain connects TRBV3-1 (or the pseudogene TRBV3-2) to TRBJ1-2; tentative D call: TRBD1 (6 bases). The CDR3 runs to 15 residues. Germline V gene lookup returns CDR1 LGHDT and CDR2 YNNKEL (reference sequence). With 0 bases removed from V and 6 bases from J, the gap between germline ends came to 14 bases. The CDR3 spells CASSQEAGAVDGYTF. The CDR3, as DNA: TGTGCCAGCAGCCAAGAAGCAGGGGCGGTTGATGGCTACACCTTC.

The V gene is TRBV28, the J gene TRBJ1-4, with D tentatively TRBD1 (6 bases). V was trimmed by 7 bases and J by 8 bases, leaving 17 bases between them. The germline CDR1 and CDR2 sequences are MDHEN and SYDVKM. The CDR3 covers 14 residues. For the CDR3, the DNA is TGTGCCAGCATGGAGGGGGAAAGGAGGGAAAAACTGTTTTTT. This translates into CASMEGERREKLFF.

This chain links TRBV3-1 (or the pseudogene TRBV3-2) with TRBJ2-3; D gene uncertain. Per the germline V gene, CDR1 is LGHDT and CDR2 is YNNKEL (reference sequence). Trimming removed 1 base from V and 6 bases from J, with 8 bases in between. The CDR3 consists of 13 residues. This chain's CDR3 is CASSQGQWDTQYF. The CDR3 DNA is TGTGCCAGCAGCCAAGGTCAATGGGATACGCAGTATTTT.

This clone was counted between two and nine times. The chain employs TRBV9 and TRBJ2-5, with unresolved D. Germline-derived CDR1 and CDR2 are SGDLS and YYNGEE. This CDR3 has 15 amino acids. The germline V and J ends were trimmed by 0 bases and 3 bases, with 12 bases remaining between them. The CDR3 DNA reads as TGTGCCAGCAGCGTAGGTAGGATTTGGGAAGAGACCCAGTACTTC. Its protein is CASSVGRIWEETQYF. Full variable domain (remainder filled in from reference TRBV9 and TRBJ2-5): DSGVTQTPKHLITATGQRVTLRCSPRSGDLSVYWYQQSLDQGLQFLIQYYNGEERAKGNILERFSAQQFPDLHSELNLSSLELGDSALYFCASSVGRIWEETQYFGPGTRLLVL.

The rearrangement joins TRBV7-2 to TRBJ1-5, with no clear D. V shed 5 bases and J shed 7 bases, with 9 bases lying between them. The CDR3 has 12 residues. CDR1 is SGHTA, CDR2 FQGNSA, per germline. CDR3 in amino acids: CASSDFVQPQHF. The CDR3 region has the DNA TGTGCCAGCAGCGATTTTGTGCAGCCCCAGCATTTT.

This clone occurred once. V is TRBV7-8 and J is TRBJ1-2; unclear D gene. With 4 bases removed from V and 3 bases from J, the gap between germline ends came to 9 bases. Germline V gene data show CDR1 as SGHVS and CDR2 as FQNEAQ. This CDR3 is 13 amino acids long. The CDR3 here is CASSSTRYYGYTF. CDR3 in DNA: TGTGCCAGCAGCTCCACCAGGTACTATGGCTACACCTTC.

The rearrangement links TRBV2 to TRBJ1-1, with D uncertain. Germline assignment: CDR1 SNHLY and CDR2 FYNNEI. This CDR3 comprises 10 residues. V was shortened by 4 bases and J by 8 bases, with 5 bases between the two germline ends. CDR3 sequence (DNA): TGTGCCAGCAGTGGCAGGGAAGCTTTCTTT. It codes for CASSGREAFF. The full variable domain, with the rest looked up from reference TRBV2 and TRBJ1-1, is EPEVTQTPSHQVTQMGQEVILRCVPISNHLYFYWYRQILGQKVEFLVSFYNNEISEKSEIFDDQFSVERPDGSNFTLKIRSTKLEDSAMYFCASSGREAFFGQGTRLTVV.

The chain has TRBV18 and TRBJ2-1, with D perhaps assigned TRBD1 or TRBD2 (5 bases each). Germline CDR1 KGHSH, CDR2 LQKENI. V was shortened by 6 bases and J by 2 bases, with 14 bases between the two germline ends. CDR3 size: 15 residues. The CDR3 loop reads CASSPRGTTYNEQFF. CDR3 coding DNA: TGTGCCAGCTCGCCGAGGGGTACGACCTACAATGAGCAGTTCTTC.

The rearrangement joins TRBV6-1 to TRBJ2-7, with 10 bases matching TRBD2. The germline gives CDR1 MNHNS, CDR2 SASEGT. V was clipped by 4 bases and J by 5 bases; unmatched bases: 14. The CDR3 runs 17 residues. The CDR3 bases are TGTGCCAGCAGTGCCCGGGGGTTAGCGGGGGGCACCGACGAGCAGTACTTC. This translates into CASSARGLAGGTDEQYF.

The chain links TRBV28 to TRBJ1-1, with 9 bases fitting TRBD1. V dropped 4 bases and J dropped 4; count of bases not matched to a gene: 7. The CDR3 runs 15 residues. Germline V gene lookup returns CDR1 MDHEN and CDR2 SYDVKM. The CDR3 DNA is TGTGCCAGCAGTTCCAGACAGGGGGGGGGCACTGAAGCTTTCTTT. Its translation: CASSSRQGGGTEAFF.

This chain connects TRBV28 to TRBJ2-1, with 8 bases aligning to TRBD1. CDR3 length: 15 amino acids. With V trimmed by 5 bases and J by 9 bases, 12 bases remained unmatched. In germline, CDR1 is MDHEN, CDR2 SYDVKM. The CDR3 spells CASSLRTGYKREQFF. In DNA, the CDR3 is TGTGCCAGCAGTCTAAGGACAGGGTATAAACGTGAGCAGTTCTTC.

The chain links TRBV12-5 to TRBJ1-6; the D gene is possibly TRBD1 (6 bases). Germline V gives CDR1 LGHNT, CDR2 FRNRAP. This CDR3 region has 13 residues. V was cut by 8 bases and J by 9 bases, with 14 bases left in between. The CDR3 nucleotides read TGTGCTAGTCGTGCGGGGGGCAGTTCACCCCTCCACTTT. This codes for CASRAGGSSPLHF.

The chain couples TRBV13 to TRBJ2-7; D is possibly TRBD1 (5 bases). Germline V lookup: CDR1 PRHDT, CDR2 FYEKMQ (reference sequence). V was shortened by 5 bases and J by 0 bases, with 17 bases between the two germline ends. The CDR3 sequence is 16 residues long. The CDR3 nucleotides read TGTGCCAGCAGCAGACTGACAGAATCTACCTCCTACGAGCAGTACTTC. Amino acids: CASSRLTESTSYEQYF.

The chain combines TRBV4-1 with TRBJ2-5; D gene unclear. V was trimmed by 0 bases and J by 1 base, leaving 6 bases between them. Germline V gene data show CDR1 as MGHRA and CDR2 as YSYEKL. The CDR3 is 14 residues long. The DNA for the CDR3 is TGCGCCAGCAGCCAAGACACTTTCCAAGAGACCCAGTACTTC. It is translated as CASSQDTFQETQYF.

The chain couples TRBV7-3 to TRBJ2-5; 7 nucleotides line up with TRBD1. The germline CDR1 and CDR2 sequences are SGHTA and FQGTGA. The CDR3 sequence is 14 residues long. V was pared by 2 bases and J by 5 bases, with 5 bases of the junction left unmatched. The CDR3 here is CASSLEGQMETQYF. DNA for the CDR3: TGTGCCAGCAGCTTAGAGGGACAGATGGAGACCCAGTACTTC. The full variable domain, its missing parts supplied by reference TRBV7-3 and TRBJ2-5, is GAGVSQTPSNKVTEKGKYVELRCDPISGHTALYWYRQSLGQGPEFLIYFQGTGAADDSGLPNDRFFAVRPEGSVSTLKIQRTERGDSAVYLCASSLEGQMETQYFGPGTRLLVL.

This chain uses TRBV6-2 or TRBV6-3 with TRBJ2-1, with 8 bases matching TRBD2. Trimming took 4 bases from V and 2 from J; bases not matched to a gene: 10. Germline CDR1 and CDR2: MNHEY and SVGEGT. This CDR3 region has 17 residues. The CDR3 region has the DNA TGTGCCAGCAGTTCCCTCGGGGCGGGGGGTACCTACAATGAGCAGTTCTTC. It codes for CASSSLGAGGTYNEQFF.

CDR3 DNA: TGTGCCAGCAGCTTGATGGCAGCCACCACTGGGGCCAACGTCCTGACTTTC. This sequence encodes CASSLMAATTGANVLTF. This chain uses TRBV7-2 with TRBJ2-6, with D unresolved. Germline CDR1 and CDR2: SGHTA and FQGNSA. This CDR3 spans 17 amino acids. V was clipped by 3 bases and J by 2 bases, with 14 bases between them.

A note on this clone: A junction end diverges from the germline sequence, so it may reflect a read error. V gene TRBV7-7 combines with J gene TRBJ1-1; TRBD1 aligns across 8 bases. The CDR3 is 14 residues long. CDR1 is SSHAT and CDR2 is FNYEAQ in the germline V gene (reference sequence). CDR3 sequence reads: CASSPTGVLTEAFF. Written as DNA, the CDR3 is TGTGCTAGCAGCCCGACAGGGGTTTTAACTGAAGCTTTCTTT.

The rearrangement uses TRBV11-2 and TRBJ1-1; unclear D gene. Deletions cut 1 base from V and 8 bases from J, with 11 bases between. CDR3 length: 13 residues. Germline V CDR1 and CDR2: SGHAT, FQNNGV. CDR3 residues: CASSLARTSEAFF. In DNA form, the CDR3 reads TGTGCCAGCAGCTTAGCCAGGACCTCAGAAGCTTTCTTT.